This TCR beta chain was observed in a study of vaccination effects on CD4 cells after COVID-19. CDR1 SGHNT and CDR2 YYREEE come from the germline V gene (reference sequence). V trimming: 4 bases; J trimming: 6 bases; junction bases outside the gene matches: 2. This CDR3 is 14 amino acids long. ViraFEST assay sequencing came after antigen-specific CD4+ T cells were expanded with viral peptide pools. CD4+ T cells were isolated after about nine days of culture. Participants were vaccinated with two doses of either the BNT162b2 or mRNA-1273 vaccine. Absence of prior SARS-CoV-2 infection characterized the vaccine recipients, who showed negative nucleocapsid antibodies. Over 1.5 million PBMC per well were cultured with around 10 IU/ml IL-2 and 7.5 to 10 ug/ml peptides. As regards this clone: Its specificity is not known.

Notes on the study in general: Convalescent patients were scarce in the study, and it lacked early post-infection timepoints. Late in the post-vaccination period, infection-induced and vaccine-induced clones underwent marked clonal contraction.

Measured with immunoSEQ multiplex PCR; TCRdb has only the in-frame clones, and not every one. The sample holds around 59,000 clones, roughly 78% seen once. The chain employs TRBV5-4 and TRBJ2-2; TRBD1 aligns across 11 bases. The receptor's source is a human donor who received a COVID-19 vaccine. This sample comprised CD4+ T cells from PBMCs cultured with HCoV-OC43 spike peptides, obtained after COVID-19 vaccination. Stated subset: HCoV-OC43 spike overlapping peptide pool stimulation. DNA of the CDR3: TGTGCCAGCAGCCCGGGACAGGGGGCCGGGGAGCTGTTTTTT. It yields the protein CASSPGQGAGELFF.